This is a list of T cell receptor beta chains from one sample in a study of Tregs in tolerant kidney transplant recipients. TCRdb's copy holds only in-frame clones and misses some; the assay was immunoSEQ multiplex PCR. The table has some 70,000 clones, over 80% seen once. The sequencing input was CD4+ T cells from blood. The receptor set was obtained from a human donor in good health. CDR3s include the opening cysteine and the closing phenylalanine or tryptophan. D genes are given only for firm matches. Clone size appears in some rows only: once, few, many, or a class for an expanded clone.

size: NA; J: TRBJ2-7; D: TRBD2; V: TRBV5-1; CDR3: CASSLGLARRSEQYF; DNA: TGCGCCAGCAGCTTGGGACTAGCGAGAAGATCCGAGCAGTACTTC
size: few; J: TRBJ1-5; D: NA; V: TRBV6-5; CDR3: CASSTGLQPQHF; DNA: TGTGCCAGCAGTACGGGTCTCCAGCCCCAGCATTTT
size: NA; J: TRBJ1-3; D: NA; V: TRBV11-3; CDR3: CASSFRGRSDGNTIYF; DNA: TGTGCCAGCAGCTTCCGTGGACGTTCCGACGGAAACACCATATATTTT
size: NA; J: TRBJ2-5; D: NA; V: TRBV7-9; CDR3: CASSLVSAGSGKETQYF; DNA: TGTGCCAGCAGCTTAGTTTCGGCGGGCTCTGGGAAAGAGACCCAGTACTTC
size: once; J: TRBJ2-7; D: NA; V: TRBV14; CDR3: CASSPWVGEQYF; DNA: TGTGCCAGCAGCCCCTGGGTGGGGGAGCAGTACTTC
size: NA; J: TRBJ2-1; D: NA; V: TRBV11-3; CDR3: CASSLVRHIISYNEQFF; DNA: TGTGCCAGCAGCTTAGTGCGACACATAATATCCTACAATGAGCAGTTCTTC
size: NA; J: TRBJ1-3; D: TRBD1; V: TRBV11-3; CDR3: CASSFAGTDGITIYF; DNA: TGTGCCAGCAGCTTCGCCGGGACAGATGGAATCACCATATATTTT
size: NA; J: TRBJ2-4; D: NA; V: TRBV21-1; CDR3: CASSERGRYF; DNA: TGTGCCAGCAGCGAGCGGGGCCGCTACTTC
size: NA; J: TRBJ2-5; D: TRBD1; V: TRBV4-3; CDR3: CASSQVAISGGFYETQYF; DNA: TGCGCCAGCAGCCAAGTCGCGATTTCAGGGGGCTTTTACGAGACCCAGTACTTC
size: NA; J: TRBJ1-5; D: NA; V: TRBV14; CDR3: CASSQVRQNSNQPQHF; DNA: TGTGCCAGCAGCCAAGTTCGGCAAAATAGCAATCAGCCCCAGCATTTT
size: NA; J: TRBJ2-7; D: NA; V: TRBV11-3; CDR3: CASSFSEQKQYF; DNA: TGTGCCAGCAGCTTCTCAGAGCAGAAGCAGTACTTC
size: NA; J: TRBJ2-3; D: NA; V: TRBV29-1; CDR3: CSVAPVPTDTQYF; DNA: TGCAGCGTTGCCCCCGTACCCACAGATACGCAGTATTTT
size: NA; J: TRBJ1-1; D: NA; V: TRBV7-3; CDR3: CASSLMRADTEAFF; DNA: TGTGCCAGCAGCTTAATGAGGGCAGACACTGAAGCTTTCTTT
size: once; J: TRBJ2-6; D: NA; V: TRBV21-1; CDR3: CASSTSYTGEGDVLTF; DNA: TGTGCCAGCAGCACGTCGTACACCGGAGAGGGGGACGTCCTGACTTTC
size: NA; J: TRBJ2-1; D: TRBD2; V: TRBV7-3; CDR3: CASSWIPTSGKYNEQFF; DNA: TGTGCCAGCAGCTGGATTCCTACTAGCGGGAAGTACAATGAGCAGTTCTTC
size: NA; J: TRBJ1-1; D: NA; V: TRBV14; CDR3: CASSHNWGMNTEAFF; DNA: TGTGCCAGCAGCCATAACTGGGGGATGAACACTGAAGCTTTCTTT
size: NA; J: TRBJ2-7; D: TRBD1; V: TRBV2; CDR3: CATRTGVYEQYF; DNA: TGTGCCACCCGAACAGGGGTCTACGAGCAGTACTTC
size: NA; J: TRBJ1-4; D: NA; V: TRBV28; CDR3: CASSFLRWTDSVATNEKLFF; DNA: TGTGCCAGCAGTTTTTTGAGGTGGACAGATAGCGTGGCAACTAATGAAAAACTGTTTTTT
size: NA; J: TRBJ2-7; D: NA; V: TRBV19; CDR3: CASSIEDRSYEQYF; DNA: TGTGCCAGTAGTATAGAGGACAGATCGTACGAGCAGTACTTC
size: NA; J: TRBJ2-7; D: TRBD2; V: TRBV7-9; CDR3: CASSLVGGKGNEQYF; DNA: TGTGCCAGCAGCTTAGTCGGGGGGAAGGGCAACGAGCAGTACTTC
size: NA; J: TRBJ2-3; D: NA; V: TRBV5-6; CDR3: CASSLRAPLSLTDTQYF; DNA: TGTGCCAGCAGCTTGCGGGCTCCTCTTTCTCTCACAGATACGCAGTATTTT
size: NA; J: TRBJ2-7; D: NA; V: TRBV29-1; CDR3: CSARVGNEQYF; DNA: TGCAGCGCCAGGGTCGGGAACGAGCAGTACTTC
size: NA; J: TRBJ2-3; D: NA; V: TRBV5-1; CDR3: CASSFGLITDTQYF; DNA: TGCGCCAGCAGCTTCGGACTGATCACAGATACGCAGTATTTT
size: NA; J: TRBJ1-5; D: NA; V: TRBV30; CDR3: CAWSVALNQPQHF; DNA: TGTGCCTGGAGTGTCGCTTTGAATCAGCCCCAGCATTTT
size: once; J: TRBJ1-1; D: TRBD1; V: TRBV19; CDR3: CASSPSGGTEAFF; DNA: TGTGCCAGTAGTCCGTCAGGGGGGACTGAAGCTTTCTTT
size: NA; J: TRBJ2-1; D: TRBD1; V: TRBV7-8; CDR3: CASHVLTGWHEQFF; DNA: TGTGCCAGCCACGTTTTGACAGGGTGGCATGAGCAGTTCTTC
size: NA; J: TRBJ2-5; D: TRBD1; V: TRBV7-9; CDR3: CASSLVGTGIQETQYF; DNA: TGTGCCAGCAGCTTAGTTGGGACAGGGATCCAAGAGACCCAGTACTTC
size: NA; J: TRBJ2-2; D: NA; V: TRBV7-9; CDR3: CASSLTHNTGELFF; DNA: TGTGCCAGCAGCTTAACACACAACACCGGGGAGCTGTTTTTT
size: NA; J: TRBJ2-1; D: NA; V: TRBV5-1; CDR3: CASSTGTQTYNEQFF; DNA: TGCGCCAGCAGCACCGGGACACAAACCTACAATGAGCAGTTCTTC
size: NA; J: TRBJ2-1; D: NA; V: TRBV7-2; CDR3: CASSPTSRTNEQFF; DNA: TGTGCCAGCAGCCCAACAAGCAGGACGAATGAGCAGTTCTTC
size: few; J: TRBJ2-3; D: TRBD2; V: TRBV7-2; CDR3: CASSLVGGLVFPDTQYF; DNA: TGTGCCAGCAGCTTAGTAGGGGGACTAGTCTTTCCAGATACGCAGTATTTT
size: NA; J: TRBJ2-2; D: TRBD2; V: TRBV2; CDR3: CASRGLAYTGELFF; DNA: TGTGCCAGCAGGGGACTAGCTTACACCGGGGAGCTGTTTTTT
size: NA; J: TRBJ2-7; D: NA; V: TRBV25-1; CDR3: CASSESRDLAEQYF; DNA: TGTGCCAGCAGTGAGTCCCGGGACCTCGCCGAGCAGTACTTC
size: NA; J: TRBJ2-1; D: TRBD2; V: TRBV9; CDR3: CASSVGASGENEQFF; DNA: TGTGCCAGCAGCGTAGGGGCTAGCGGGGAAAATGAGCAGTTCTTC
size: NA; J: TRBJ1-2; D: NA; V: TRBV7-2; CDR3: CASSLQGTYGYTF; DNA: TGTGCCAGCAGCTTACAGGGGACCTATGGCTACACCTTC
size: NA; J: TRBJ2-5; D: NA; V: TRBV5-6; CDR3: CASSSNRILNQETQYF; DNA: TGTGCCAGCAGCAGCAACAGGATCCTAAACCAAGAGACCCAGTACTTC
size: NA; J: TRBJ1-6; D: NA; V: TRBV7-3; CDR3: CASSTTGRSSPLHF; DNA: TGTGCCAGCAGCACCACAGGGAGATCCTCACCCCTCCACTTT
size: once; J: TRBJ2-3; D: NA; V: TRBV29-1; CDR3: CSVWQGNKDTQYF; DNA: TGCAGCGTTTGGCAGGGCAATAAAGATACGCAGTATTTT
size: NA; J: TRBJ2-5; D: NA; V: TRBV4-1; CDR3: CASSQGDLGETQYF; DNA: TGCGCCAGCAGCCAAGGGGACTTGGGAGAGACCCAGTACTTC
size: NA; J: TRBJ2-5; D: NA; V: TRBV7-9; CDR3: CASSSVVGLAETQYF; DNA: TGTGCCAGCAGCTCTGTGGTGGGCTTAGCTGAGACCCAGTACTTC
size: NA; J: TRBJ2-5; D: NA; V: TRBV18; CDR3: CASSGGVGETQYF; DNA: TGTGCCAGCTCCGGGGGCGTAGGGGAGACCCAGTACTTC
size: NA; J: TRBJ2-7; D: NA; V: TRBV27; CDR3: CASSSKRNRGEQYF; DNA: TGTGCCAGCAGTTCAAAGCGGAACCGGGGGGAGCAGTACTTC
size: once; J: TRBJ1-3; D: NA; V: TRBV30; CDR3: CAWSHGGNTIYF; DNA: TGTGCCTGGAGTCACGGAGGAAACACCATATATTTT
size: NA; J: TRBJ1-1; D: TRBD1; V: TRBV7-2; CDR3: CASSLDRGGGTEAFF; DNA: TGTGCCAGCAGCTTAGACAGGGGGGGAGGAACTGAAGCTTTCTTT
size: NA; J: TRBJ2-5; D: TRBD2; V: TRBV5-1; CDR3: CASSRLLAGGSLVGETQYF; DNA: TGCGCCAGCAGCCGTTTACTAGCGGGGGGAAGTTTGGTGGGAGAGACCCAGTACTTC
size: NA; J: TRBJ1-1; D: TRBD1; V: TRBV19; CDR3: CASSTTGTGYTEAFF; DNA: TGTGCCAGTAGTACCACCGGGACAGGGTACACTGAAGCTTTCTTT
size: NA; J: TRBJ1-2; D: TRBD1; V: TRBV10-3; CDR3: CAISGSVGQGRSGYTF; DNA: TGTGCCATCAGTGGCTCGGTGGGACAGGGTCGATCTGGCTACACCTTC
size: NA; J: TRBJ2-1; D: TRBD2; V: TRBV7-9; CDR3: CASSPRGAGDNEQFF; DNA: TGTGCCAGCAGCCCCAGAGGAGCGGGAGACAATGAGCAGTTCTTC
size: NA; J: TRBJ1-1; D: NA; V: TRBV11-3; CDR3: CASSLGAGANTEAFF; DNA: TGTGCCAGCAGCTTGGGCGCGGGGGCGAACACTGAAGCTTTCTTT
size: NA; J: TRBJ1-4; D: TRBD1; V: TRBV5-6; CDR3: CASAGQPNEKLFF; DNA: TGTGCCAGCGCGGGACAGCCTAATGAAAAACTGTTTTTT
size: NA; J: TRBJ1-5; D: NA; V: TRBV5-6; CDR3: CASRQVTGTSGQPQHF; DNA: TGTGCCAGCAGACAAGTGACAGGCACCTCAGGGCAGCCCCAGCATTTT
size: NA; J: TRBJ2-6; D: NA; V: TRBV27; CDR3: CASSRRTGRPSGANVLTF; DNA: TGTGCCAGCAGTCGTCGCACAGGTCGTCCATCTGGGGCCAACGTCCTGACTTTC
size: NA; J: TRBJ2-2; D: NA; V: TRBV19; CDR3: CASSSGGIVGELFF; DNA: TGTGCCAGTAGTAGTGGAGGGATTGTCGGGGAGCTGTTTTTT
size: NA; J: TRBJ1-3; D: TRBD1; V: TRBV5-4; CDR3: CASSEGQGGNTIYF; DNA: TGTGCCAGCAGTGAGGGACAGGGAGGAAACACCATATATTTT
size: NA; J: TRBJ1-1; D: NA; V: TRBV6-6; CDR3: CASSWDGAITEAFF; DNA: TGTGCCAGCAGTTGGGACGGGGCGATCACTGAAGCTTTCTTT
size: NA; J: TRBJ1-1; D: NA; V: TRBV6-5; CDR3: CASARGAEAFF; DNA: TGTGCCAGCGCCCGGGGGGCGGAAGCTTTCTTT
size: NA; J: TRBJ2-6; D: NA; V: TRBV30; CDR3: CAWSSPGPNGANVLTF; DNA: TGTGCCTGGAGTTCCCCGGGACCCAACGGGGCCAACGTCCTGACTTTC
size: NA; J: TRBJ2-2; D: NA; V: TRBV9; CDR3: CASSDARTPNTGELFF; DNA: TGTGCCAGCAGCGATGCAAGGACCCCGAACACCGGGGAGCTGTTTTTT
size: NA; J: TRBJ1-2; D: TRBD1; V: TRBV19; CDR3: CASSFLPGQVPFNYGYTF; DNA: TGTGCCAGTAGTTTCTTACCGGGACAGGTCCCGTTTAACTATGGCTACACCTTC
size: NA; J: TRBJ2-3; D: TRBD1; V: TRBV5-1; CDR3: CASSLGNRGHGTDTQYF; DNA: TGCGCCAGCAGCTTAGGGAACAGGGGGCATGGCACAGATACGCAGTATTTT